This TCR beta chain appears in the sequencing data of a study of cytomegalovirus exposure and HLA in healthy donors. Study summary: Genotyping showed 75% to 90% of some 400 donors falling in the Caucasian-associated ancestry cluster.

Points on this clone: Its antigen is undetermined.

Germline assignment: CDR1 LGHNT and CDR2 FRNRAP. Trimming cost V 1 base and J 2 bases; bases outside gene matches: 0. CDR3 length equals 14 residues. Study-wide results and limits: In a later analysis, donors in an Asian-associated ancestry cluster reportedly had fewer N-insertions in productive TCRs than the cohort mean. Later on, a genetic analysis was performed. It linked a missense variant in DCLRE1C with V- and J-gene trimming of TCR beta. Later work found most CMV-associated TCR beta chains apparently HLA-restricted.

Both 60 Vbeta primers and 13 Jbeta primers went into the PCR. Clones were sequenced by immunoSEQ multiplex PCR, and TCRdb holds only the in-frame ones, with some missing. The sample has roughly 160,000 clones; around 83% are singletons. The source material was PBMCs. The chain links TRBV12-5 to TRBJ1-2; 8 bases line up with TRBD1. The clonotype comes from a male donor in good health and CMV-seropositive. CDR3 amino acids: CASGLGTGNYGYTF. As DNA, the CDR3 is TGTGCTAGTGGTTTGGGGACAGGGAACTATGGCTACACCTTC.